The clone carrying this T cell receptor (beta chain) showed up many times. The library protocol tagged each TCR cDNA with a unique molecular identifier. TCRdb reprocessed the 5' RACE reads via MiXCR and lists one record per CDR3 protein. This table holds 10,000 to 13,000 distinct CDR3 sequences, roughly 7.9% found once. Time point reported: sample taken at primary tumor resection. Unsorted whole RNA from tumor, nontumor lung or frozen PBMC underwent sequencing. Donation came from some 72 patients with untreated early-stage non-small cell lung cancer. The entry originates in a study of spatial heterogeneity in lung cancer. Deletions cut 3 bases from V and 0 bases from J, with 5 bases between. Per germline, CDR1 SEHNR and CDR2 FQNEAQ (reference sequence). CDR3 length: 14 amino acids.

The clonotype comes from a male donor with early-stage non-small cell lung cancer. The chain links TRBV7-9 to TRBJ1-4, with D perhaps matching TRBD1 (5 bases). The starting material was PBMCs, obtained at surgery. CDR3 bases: TGTGCCAGCAGCTTCAGGGCAACTAATGAAAAACTGTTTTTT. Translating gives CASSFRATNEKLFF. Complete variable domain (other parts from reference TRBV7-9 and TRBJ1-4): DTGVSQNPRHKITKRGQNVTFRCDPISEHNRLYWYRQTLGQGPEFLTYFQNEAQLEKSRLLSDRFSAERPKGSFSTLEIQRTEQGDSAMYLCASSFRATNEKLFFGSGTQLSVL.